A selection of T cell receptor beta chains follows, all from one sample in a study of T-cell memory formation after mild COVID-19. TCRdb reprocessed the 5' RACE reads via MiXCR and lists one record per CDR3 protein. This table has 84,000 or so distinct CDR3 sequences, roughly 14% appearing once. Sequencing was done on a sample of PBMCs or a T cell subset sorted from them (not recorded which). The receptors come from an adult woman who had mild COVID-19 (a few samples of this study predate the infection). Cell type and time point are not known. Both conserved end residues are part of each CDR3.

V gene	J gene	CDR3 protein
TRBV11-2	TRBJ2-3	CASSSVLTDTQYF
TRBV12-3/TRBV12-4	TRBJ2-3	CASSLISTDTQYF
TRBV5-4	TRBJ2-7	CASSSGGSYEQYF
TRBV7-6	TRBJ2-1	CASTKDWAGVYNEQFF
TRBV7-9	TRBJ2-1	CASSLAGFSGDKNGEQFF
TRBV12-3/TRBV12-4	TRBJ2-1	CASRGSGRISYNEQFF
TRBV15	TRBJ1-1	CATSRDWGNTEAFF
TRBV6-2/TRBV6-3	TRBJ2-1	CASSAMGGSYNEQFF
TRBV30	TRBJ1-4	CAWSKGLGQVFLNEKLFF
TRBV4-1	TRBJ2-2	CASSVDKNTGELFF
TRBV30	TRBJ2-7	CAWSPPGVFTAYEQYF
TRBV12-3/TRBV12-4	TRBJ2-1	CASSRTVAYNEQFF
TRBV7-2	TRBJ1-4	CASSLGTGGEEKLFF
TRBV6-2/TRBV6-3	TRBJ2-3	CASSYSYRDPRTGDTQYF
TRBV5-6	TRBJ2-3	CASSLVRGRDTQYF
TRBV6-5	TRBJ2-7	CASSYSRQALYEQYF
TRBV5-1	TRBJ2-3	CASSRGQRTFTDTQYF
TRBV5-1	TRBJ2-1	CASNLDGGSYNEQFF
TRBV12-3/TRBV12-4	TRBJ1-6	CASSFFPGQTSNSPLHF
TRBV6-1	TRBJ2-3	CASSEPLHTDTQYF
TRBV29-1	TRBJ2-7	CSVEGLSGTAYEQYF
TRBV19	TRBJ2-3	CASEQGLGTDTQYF